The present TCR beta chain was sequenced within a study of response to subunit inactivated influenza vaccine. TCRdb used MiXCR to reprocess the RT-PCR reads, holding one entry per CDR3 protein. This table holds around 710,000 distinct CDR3 sequences, roughly 14% found once. The sequence derives from a middle-aged man who received an inactivated influenza vaccine. The source material was PBMCs from blood, sampled roughly 15 days before vaccination.

Written as DNA, the CDR3 is TGTGCCAGCAGCAGCATAACGGGACAGGTCTACAATGAGCAGTTCTTC. Amino acids: CASSSITGQVYNEQFF. The chain couples TRBV7-2 to TRBJ2-1, with 8 bases aligning to TRBD1. Germline V gene sequence: CDR1 SGHTA, CDR2 FQGNSA. V was pared by 5 bases and J by 3 bases, with 9 bases of the junction left unmatched. The CDR3 consists of 16 residues. Supplemented by reference TRBV7-2 and TRBJ2-1, the full variable domain reads GAGVSQSPSNKVTEKGKDVELRCDPISGHTALYWYRQSLGQGLEFLIYFQGNSAPDKSGLPSDRFSAERTGGSVSTLTIQRTQQEDSAVYLCASSSITGQVYNEQFFGPGTRLTVL.